This TCR beta chain was obtained from a study of cytomegalovirus exposure and HLA in healthy donors. This CDR3 spans 14 amino acids. Per the germline V gene, CDR1 is MDHEN and CDR2 is SYDVKM. Trimming removed 8 bases from V and 1 base from J, with 13 bases in between. Points on this clone: Its antigen is as yet unknown.

General study points: Among the CMV-associated chains, three were confirmed in vitro as specific for CMV antigens.

The PCR used 60 Vbeta and 13 Jbeta primers. Authors' processing steps: Later reanalysis found tens of millions of unique TCR beta chains, some 10 million of them shared. This table comes from immunoSEQ multiplex PCR, and its TCRdb copy is limited to in-frame clones, with some not included. V and J calls and clone size are as listed in that table; D and trimming were resolved from the DNA. The repertoire holds approximately 37,000 clones, 65% to 90% seen once, with more than 9% in the top ten. Sequenced sample: PBMCs. The rearrangement joins TRBV28 to TRBJ2-3; D not resolved. The sequence came from a woman aged 18-29 years in good health and CMV-seropositive. CDR3 residues: CASHELLGTDTQYF. CDR3 nucleotide sequence: TGTGCCAGCCATGAGCTGCTGGGCACAGATACGCAGTATTTT.